This T cell receptor beta chain appears in the sequencing data of a study of PD-1 blockade in classical Hodgkin lymphoma. Study details: Patients got intravenous nivolumab 3 mg/kg every 2 weeks.

Study-level findings and limits: Baseline diversity resembling that of newly diagnosed patients was seen in complete responders. CD4+ TCR diversity, unlike CD8+, rose significantly by C4D1.

About this clone itself: Its antigen is not known.

The repertoire was sequenced with immunoSEQ multiplex PCR; TCRdb's copy has only in-frame clones and lacks some. The repertoire holds 18,000 or so clones, with more than 65% as singletons. This CDR3 is 12 amino acids long. CDR1 is MDHEN and CDR2 is SYDVKM in the germline V gene. V lost 8 bases, J lost 0 bases, and 4 bases lay in between. Time point in this sample: cycle 4 day 1 (C4D1), after around six weeks of nivolumab. Each patient's relapse followed autologous stem cell transplantation, and brentuximab vedotin exposure varied. Researchers report purifying CD4+ T cells from thawed PBMCs by magnetic negative selection. Patients had relapsed/refractory classical Hodgkin lymphoma with complete response, partial response or progressive disease as best response.

This sequence joins TRBV28 and TRBJ2-2; D gene ambiguous. The sequencing used CD4+ T cells from blood, collected before the fourth cycle of nivolumab. This clonotype was sampled from a human donor with classical Hodgkin lymphoma. The CDR3 is CASLTNTGELFF. CDR3 nucleotide sequence: TGTGCCAGCCTTACGAACACCGGGGAGCTGTTTTTT.